One and the same sample provided the 21 T cell receptor beta chains below, sequenced in a study of blood T cell repertoires in COVID-19. Clones were sequenced by immunoSEQ multiplex PCR, and TCRdb holds only the in-frame ones, with some missing. The sample has 120,000 or so clones; 80% to 85% are singletons. The specimen was peripheral blood. Receptors were obtained from a woman in her twenties or thirties who had recovered from COVID-19.

The chain combines TRBV5-1 with TRBJ2-7; TRBD1 matches 7 bases. After removal of 1 base from V and 5 bases from J, the junction contained 12 bases not matched to a gene. From germline, CDR1 is SGHRS and CDR2 YFSETQ. This CDR3 has 16 residues. Here the CDR3 DNA reads TGCGCCAGCAGCTTGTTGACCCGACAGGGTGGGAACGAGCAGTACTTC. Protein product: CASSLLTRQGGNEQYF.

The chain employs TRBV19 and TRBJ1-1; 7 bases fit TRBD1. The ends lost 6 bases at V and 4 bases at J; junction bases unmatched: 5. CDR1 is LNHDA, CDR2 SQIVND, per germline (reference sequence). The CDR3 spans 13 residues. The CDR3 region is CASSKDRRTEAFF. CDR3 nucleotides: TGTGCCAGTAGCAAGGACAGGCGCACTGAAGCTTTCTTT.

The chain uses TRBV27 and TRBJ2-1, with D tentatively TRBD1 (5 bases). The length of the CDR3 is 16 residues. CDR1 and CDR2 from the germline V gene are MNHEY and SMNVEV (reference sequence). Trimming took off 0 bases at V and 4 bases at J, with 13 bases between the two ends. The CDR3 DNA reads TGTGCCAGCAGTTTATCAAGGGGTCCTCTTTACAATGAGCAGTTCTTC. This gives the protein CASSLSRGPLYNEQFF.

This chain links TRBV18 with TRBJ2-5; 11 bases fit TRBD1. Germline assignment: CDR1 KGHSH and CDR2 LQKENI. This CDR3 is built from 17 residues. V gave up 3 bases and J gave up 1 base; unmatched junction bases: 7. The CDR3 loop reads CASSPGTGGPFQETQYF. CDR3 bases: TGTGCCAGCTCACCGGGGACAGGGGGGCCATTCCAAGAGACCCAGTACTTC.

This clone was seen repeatedly, ten times or more. V is TRBV18 and J is TRBJ1-2; 8 nucleotides match TRBD1. After removal of 5 bases from V and 5 bases from J, the junction contained 10 bases not matched to a gene. From germline, CDR1 is KGHSH and CDR2 LQKENI. The CDR3 loop spans 15 amino acids. Written as DNA, the CDR3 is TGTGCCAGCTCAACGTCGGACAGGGACCTTTATGGCTACACCTTC. Translation gives CASSTSDRDLYGYTF. The whole variable domain, filled in from reference TRBV18 and TRBJ1-2, reads NAGVMQNPRHLVRRRGQEARLRCSPMKGHSHVYWYRQLPEEGLKFMVYLQKENIIDESGMPKERFSAEFPKEGPSILRIQQVVRGDSAAYFCASSTSDRDLYGYTFGSGTRLTVV.

The CDR3 DNA follows: TGTGCCAGCAGTTACTCGAGTGGTAGACAAGAGACCCAGTACTTC. Its protein is CASSYSSGRQETQYF. J is TRBJ2-5 and V is TRBV6-2 or TRBV6-3; D is unresolved. V lost 0 bases, J lost 2 bases, and 10 bases lay in between. This CDR3 spans 15 amino acids. Germline V gene data show CDR1 as MNHEY and CDR2 as SVGEGT.

This clone occurred a few times. The V and J genes are TRBV7-8 and TRBJ1-5; D remains ambiguous. V dropped 5 bases and J dropped 7 bases, with 12 bases sitting between them. CDR3 size: 13 residues. CDR1 SGHVS and CDR2 FQNEAQ come from the germline V gene. Here the CDR3 DNA reads TGTGCCAGCAGCACCGACATGGCGCAGCCCCAGCATTTT. Its protein product is CASSTDMAQPQHF. Combining the CDR3 with reference TRBV7-8 and TRBJ1-5 gives the whole variable domain GAGVSQSPRYKVAKRGQDVALRCDPISGHVSLFWYQQALGQGPEFLTYFQNEAQLDKSGLPSDRFFAERPEGSVSTLKIQRTQQEDSAVYLCASSTDMAQPQHFGDGTRLSIL.

The chain carries TRBV3-1 (or the pseudogene TRBV3-2) and TRBJ2-1, with D possibly TRBD1 on 6 matching bases. CDR1 is LGHDT, CDR2 YNNKEL, per germline (reference sequence). The CDR3 runs 15 residues. V was shortened by 0 bases and J by 3 bases, with 9 bases between the two germline ends. The CDR3 DNA sequence: TGTGCCAGCAGCCAAGACTGGGGGCTCTACAATGAGCAGTTCTTC. Its protein product is CASSQDWGLYNEQFF.

This rearrangement joins TRBV11-2 to TRBJ1-2, with unresolved D. The CDR3 extends over 13 amino acids. V lost 3 bases and J lost 1, with 6 bases in between. Germline V lookup: CDR1 SGHAT, CDR2 FQNNGV. CDR3 bases: TGTGCCAGCAGCTTCCCCAATAACTATGGCTACACCTTC. This translates into CASSFPNNYGYTF. Combining the CDR3 with reference TRBV11-2 and TRBJ1-2 gives the whole variable domain EAGVAQSPRYKIIEKRQSVAFWCNPISGHATLYWYQQILGQGPKLLIQFQNNGVVDDSQLPKDRFSAERLKGVDSTLKIQPAKLEDSAVYLCASSFPNNYGYTFGSGTRLTVV.

The chain uses TRBV6-5 and TRBJ1-1; D gene ambiguous. Trimming removed 5 bases at V and 11 bases at J, with 18 bases between. CDR1 is MNHEY, CDR2 SVGAGI, per germline. The CDR3 contains 13 residues. CDR3 coding DNA: TGTGCCAGCAGTCTAATATGGGCCAGCTGGGCTTTCTTT. This encodes CASSLIWASWAFF.

Points on this clone: The sample contains more than one DNA sequence encoding this CDR3. The gene calls are TRBV12-3 or TRBV12-4 and TRBJ2-2, with a possible D match to TRBD2 (5 bases). The germline V and J ends were trimmed by 5 bases and 5 bases, with 6 bases remaining between them. CDR3 length: 12 residues. The CDR3 DNA reads TGTGCCAGCAGTCGAGGGACCGGGGAGCTGTTTTTT. Its protein product is CASSRGTGELFF.

This CDR3 reads CASSKVQYIPANYGYTF. CDR3 sequence (DNA): TGTGCCAGCAGCAAAGTCCAGTATATTCCAGCTAACTATGGCTACACCTTC. This rearrangement joins TRBV21-1 to TRBJ1-2; the table assigns TRBD1, which was not confirmed against the DNA. TRBV21-1 is recorded as a pseudogene. The CDR3 is made up of 17 amino acids.

This clone is a singleton in its sample. The chain uses TRBV14 and TRBJ2-3, with TRBD2 as a possible D gene (5 bases). Trimming left V 0 bases short and J 3 bases short, with 10 bases between. Germline CDR1 reads SGHDN; CDR2 reads FVKESK. The length of the CDR3 is 15 residues. The CDR3 loop is CASSQDFRGTDTQYF. Here the CDR3 DNA reads TGTGCCAGCAGCCAAGATTTCCGGGGAACAGATACGCAGTATTTT. Variable domain in full (rest from reference TRBV14 and TRBJ2-3): EAGVTQFPSHSVIEKGQTVTLRCDPISGHDNLYWYRRVMGKEIKFLLHFVKESKQDESGMPNNRFLAERTGGTYSTLKVQPAELEDSGVYFCASSQDFRGTDTQYFGPGTRLTVL.

The chain carries TRBV6-6 and TRBJ1-6; the D is unclear. Between the trimmed V and J ends, which lost 7 bases and 8 bases, there was a span of 15 bases. The CDR3 runs to 14 residues. Germline V gene sequence: CDR1 MNHNY, CDR2 SVGAGI (reference sequence). As DNA, the CDR3 is TGTGCCAGCAACCCCCTGCCCGGAGATTCACCCCTCCACTTT. Translating gives CASNPLPGDSPLHF.

The chain carries TRBV5-8 and TRBJ1-4, with TRBD1 identical over 8 bases. The V gene's germline CDR1 is SGHTS and CDR2 YDEGEE. Trimming removed 3 bases from V and 7 bases from J; junction bases left unmatched: 5. The CDR3 is made up of 14 amino acids. The CDR3 loop reads CASSSGQATEKLFF. The DNA of the CDR3 is TGTGCCAGCAGCTCGGGACAGGCGACTGAAAAACTGTTTTTT. The full variable domain, rest sourced from reference TRBV5-8 and TRBJ1-4, is EAGVTQSPTHLIKTRGQQATLRCSPISGHTSVYWYQQALGLGLQFLLWYDEGEERNRGNFPPRFSGRQFPNYSSELNVNALELEDSALYLCASSSGQATEKLFFGSGTQLSVL.

The gene calls are TRBV2 and TRBJ1-1; a possible D gene is TRBD1 (5 bases). V was trimmed by 9 bases and J by 1 base, leaving 9 bases between them. The CDR3 runs 12 residues. The germline gives CDR1 SNHLY, CDR2 FYNNEI. CDR3: CARDQGNTEAFF. The CDR3 bases are TGTGCCAGAGATCAGGGGAACACTGAAGCTTTCTTT.

V gene TRBV6-6 combines with J gene TRBJ1-5; weak D call: TRBD1 (6 bases). The CDR3 has 14 residues. CDR1 and CDR2 (germline): MNHNY, SVGAGI (reference sequence). Trimming took off 6 bases at V and 5 bases at J, with 14 bases between the two ends. CDR3 loop: CASSLRGDYQPQHF. Here the CDR3 DNA reads TGTGCCAGCAGCCTCAGGGGTGATTATCAGCCCCAGCATTTT.

This clone was seen once. This chain links TRBV19 with TRBJ2-1; 9 nucleotides match TRBD2. The J segment lost 15 bases and the V segment lost 1 base, leaving 16 bases of the junction unmatched. The germline CDR1 and CDR2 sequences are LNHDA and SQIVND (reference sequence). The CDR3 has 16 residues. The chain's CDR3 is CASSIGGLGSGGPRFF. CDR3 DNA sequence: TGTGCCAGTAGTATAGGGGGATTGGGTAGCGGGGGCCCCCGGTTCTTC.

The rearrangement links TRBV10-3 to TRBJ2-7; D might be TRBD2 (5 bases). Germline lookup yields CDR1 ENHRY and CDR2 SYGVKD. V was cut by 8 bases and J by 3 bases, with 23 bases left in between. The CDR3 loop spans 16 amino acids. CDR3 DNA: TGTGCCATCTCCTACCCCCCCTCTAATAGCGACTACGAGCAGTACTTC. Translation: CAISYPPSNSDYEQYF.

This clone was seen just once. V and J are TRBV3-1 (or the pseudogene TRBV3-2) and TRBJ1-3; 7 nucleotides match TRBD1. Looked up from germline, CDR1 is LGHDT and CDR2 is YNNKEL (reference sequence). Trimming removed 1 base from V and 6 bases from J; junction bases left unmatched: 9. The CDR3 is 16 amino acids. CDR3: CASSQVPPGQKNTIYF. DNA for the CDR3: TGTGCCAGCAGCCAAGTCCCCCCGGGACAGAAAAACACCATATATTTT.

The V call is TRBV5-6, the J call TRBJ1-5; 8 positions match TRBD1. Trimming removed 0 bases from V and 5 bases from J; junction bases left unmatched: 7. The germline V gene encodes CDR1 SGHDT and CDR2 YYEEEE. This CDR3 has 16 amino acids. CDR3 coding DNA: TGTGCCAGCAGCTTGGGCGCAGGGGGCTATGATCAGCCCCAGCATTTT. Residues: CASSLGAGGYDQPQHF.